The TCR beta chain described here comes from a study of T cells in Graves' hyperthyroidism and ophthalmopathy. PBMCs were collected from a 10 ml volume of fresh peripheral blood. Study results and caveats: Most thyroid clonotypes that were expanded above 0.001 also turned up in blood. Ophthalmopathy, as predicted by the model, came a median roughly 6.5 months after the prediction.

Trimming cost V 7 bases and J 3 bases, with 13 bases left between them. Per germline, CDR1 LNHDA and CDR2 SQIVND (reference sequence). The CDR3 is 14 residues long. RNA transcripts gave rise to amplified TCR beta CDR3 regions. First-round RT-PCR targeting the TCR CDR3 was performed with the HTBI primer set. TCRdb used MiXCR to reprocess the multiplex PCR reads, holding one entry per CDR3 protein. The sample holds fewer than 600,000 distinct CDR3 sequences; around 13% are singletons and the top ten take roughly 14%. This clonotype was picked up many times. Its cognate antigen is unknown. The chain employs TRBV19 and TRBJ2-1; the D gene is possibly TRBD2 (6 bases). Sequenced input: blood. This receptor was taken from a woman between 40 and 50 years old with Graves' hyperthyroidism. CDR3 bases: TGTGCCAGTACCCCGGCGGGAATCTACAATGAGCAGTTCTTC. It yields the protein CASTPAGIYNEQFF.